What follows are 23 T cell receptor beta chains derived from one specimen sequenced in a study of T cell responses to AZD1222 COVID-19 vaccine. The table came from immunoSEQ multiplex PCR; TCRdb's copy has only in-frame clones and leaves some out. The sample has about 120,000 clones, 81% seen once. Material: peripheral blood, obtained on day 0 of AZD1222 vaccination. Every receptor here comes from an adult in good health.

The chain uses TRBV10-3 and TRBJ2-3; unclear D gene. Germline-derived CDR1 and CDR2 are ENHRY and SYGVKD. With 5 bases removed from V and 0 bases from J, the gap between germline ends came to 9 bases. The CDR3 is 14 residues long. The CDR3 nucleotides read TGTGCCATCAGTAGAGGAGCTAGCACAGATACGCAGTATTTT. Protein sequence: CAISRGASTDTQYF.

This rearrangement joins TRBV4-1 to TRBJ1-5; D is unclear. The CDR3 covers 14 residues. CDR1 and CDR2 from the germline V gene are MGHRA and YSYEKL. Trimming removed 0 bases at V and 6 bases at J, with 9 bases between. The CDR3 is CASSQEVEGQPQHF. The CDR3, as DNA: TGCGCCAGCAGCCAAGAAGTTGAGGGTCAGCCCCAGCATTTT.

The V gene is TRBV9, the J gene TRBJ1-2, with 7 positions matching TRBD1. The junction had 12 bases not matched to a gene; V was cut back by 3 bases and J by 7 bases. Germline V gives CDR1 SGDLS, CDR2 YYNGEE. The CDR3 is 15 amino acids. CDR3 in amino acids: CASSATGEVSGGYTF. DNA for the CDR3: TGTGCCAGCAGCGCCACAGGGGAAGTATCGGGTGGCTACACCTTC.

This clone was counted a few times. The CDR3 region is CASSYPKGTSGRLYEQYF. The CDR3 region has the DNA TGTGCCAGCAGTTACCCAAAAGGGACTAGCGGGAGATTGTACGAGCAGTACTTC. The chain recombines TRBV6-2 or TRBV6-3 with TRBJ2-7, with TRBD2 identical over 14 bases. Germline V CDR1 and CDR2: MNHEY, SVGEGT. With V trimmed by 2 bases and J by 4 bases, 10 bases remained unmatched. This CDR3 spans 18 amino acids.

The V gene is TRBV7-9, the J gene TRBJ2-7; TRBD2 agrees at 9 bases. This CDR3 comprises 16 residues. V lost 7 bases and J lost 7; bases outside the gene matches: 17. The germline V gene has CDR1 SEHNR and CDR2 FQNEAQ (reference sequence). CDR3 residues: CASNHRTSEGEREQYF. CDR3 coding DNA: TGTGCCAGCAACCATCGGACTAGCGAGGGGGAAAGAGAGCAGTACTTC.

V and J are TRBV9 and TRBJ2-5, with D perhaps TRBD2 (5 bases). Germline CDR1 SGDLS, CDR2 YYNGEE. The germline V and J ends were trimmed by 5 bases and 7 bases, with 9 bases remaining between them. The length of the CDR3 is 11 residues. The CDR3 nucleotides are TGTGCCAGCAGTGCTGCGGGGACCCAGTACTTC. Its translation is CASSAAGTQYF.

The rearrangement links TRBV11-2 to TRBJ1-1; D remains ambiguous. Between the trimmed V and J ends, which lost 1 base and 0 bases, there was a span of 9 bases. The CDR3 sequence is 15 residues long. Germline CDR1 is SGHAT and CDR2 is FQNNGV. The CDR3 DNA reads as TGTGCCAGCAGCTTAGTAGGAGGGCTGAACACTGAAGCTTTCTTT. Translated: CASSLVGGLNTEAFF.

The rearrangement links TRBV7-2 to TRBJ1-4; D perhaps matches TRBD1 (6 bases). Germline CDR1 and CDR2: SGHTA and FQGNSA. The CDR3 length is 17 residues. The germline V and J ends were trimmed by 3 bases and 8 bases, with 22 bases remaining between them. The CDR3 region is CASSFSVRGGLGEKLFF. The CDR3 coding sequence is TGTGCCAGCAGCTTTTCGGTCAGGGGCGGGTTGGGAGAAAAACTGTTTTTT.

V is TRBV6-5 and J is TRBJ1-4, with TRBD1 as a possible D gene (6 bases). Germline CDR1 MNHEY, CDR2 SVGAGI. Trimming took off 6 bases at V and 8 bases at J, with 13 bases between the two ends. This CDR3 is built from 13 residues. In DNA form, the CDR3 reads TGTGCCAGCAGCGACAGGAGAAGCGAAAAACTGTTTTTT. Protein: CASSDRRSEKLFF.

V and J are TRBV14 and TRBJ2-5, with 10 positions matching TRBD2. Trimming took 1 base from V and 0 from J; bases not matched to a gene: 11. Germline V gene sequence: CDR1 SGHDN, CDR2 FVKESK. The CDR3 is 19 residues long. DNA for the CDR3: TGTGCCAGCAGCCAAGGGCTGGGACTAGCGATAAAGTACCAAGAGACCCAGTACTTC. Translation: CASSQGLGLAIKYQETQYF.

This clone has only a few counts. The chain combines TRBV7-2 with TRBJ2-7; D possibly corresponds to TRBD1 (6 bases). Germline V gives CDR1 SGHTA, CDR2 FQGNSA. The CDR3 is 14 amino acids. Deletions cut 4 bases from V and 0 bases from J, with 10 bases between. The CDR3 coding sequence is TGTGCCAGCAGCTACGACAGGAGCTCCTACGAGCAGTACTTC. Its protein product is CASSYDRSSYEQYF.

The V and J genes are TRBV28 and TRBJ1-2; TRBD1 is a possible D gene (6 bases). The V end lost 8 bases, the J end lost 8 bases, and 18 bases lay between the germline ends. Germline V lookup: CDR1 MDHEN, CDR2 SYDVKM. The CDR3 extends over 13 amino acids. CDR3 amino acids: CASSLYRDGGYTF. The CDR3 DNA follows: TGTGCCAGCTCATTGTACAGGGACGGCGGCTACACCTTC.

The chain joins TRBV6-6 to TRBJ1-2, with D possibly being TRBD1 (5 bases). In germline, CDR1 is MNHNY, CDR2 SVGAGI (reference sequence). This CDR3 comprises 12 residues. With 5 bases removed from V and 7 bases from J, the gap between germline ends came to 11 bases. CDR3 in DNA: TGTGCCAGCAGTGAGCAGGGCGGTGGCTACACCTTC. Residues: CASSEQGGGYTF.

The chain links TRBV24-1 to TRBJ1-2; 7 bases agree with TRBD1. This CDR3 spans 14 amino acids. Germline assignment: CDR1 KGHDR and CDR2 SFDVKD. V was pared by 4 bases and J by 5 bases, with 6 bases of the junction left unmatched. DNA of the CDR3: TGTGCCACCAGTGAGACAGGGAGAGGATATGGCTACACCTTC. Its translation is CATSETGRGYGYTF.

The CDR3 DNA sequence: TGTGCCAGCAGACCAGCGACAGGAGGCTACACCTTC. Its protein product is CASRPATGGYTF. This chain connects TRBV12-3 or TRBV12-4 to TRBJ1-2; tentatively, D is TRBD1 (6 bases). CDR3 length: 12 residues. Trimming took 6 bases from V and 8 from J, leaving 13 bases between them.

This clone was seen only once. The chain joins TRBV28 to TRBJ2-7, with D unclear. The germline gives CDR1 MDHEN, CDR2 SYDVKM. V dropped 6 bases and J dropped 2 bases, with 5 bases sitting between them. There are 11 residues in the CDR3. CDR3 sequence (DNA): TGTGCCAGCAGCCTAACCTACGAGCAGTACTTC. This translates into CASSLTYEQYF. The variable domain in full, completed from reference TRBV28 and TRBJ2-7, reads DVKVTQSSRYLVKRTGEKVFLECVQDMDHENMFWYRQDPGLGLRLIYFSYDVKMKEKGDIPEGYSVSREKKERFSLILESASTNQTSMYLCASSLTYEQYFGPGTRLTVT.

The chain is built from TRBV30 and TRBJ2-2, with 11 nucleotides matching TRBD2. The CDR3 totals 17 residues. Per germline, CDR1 GTSNPN and CDR2 SVGIG (reference sequence). The CDR3 loop is CAPGSLLAGGQDGELFF. As DNA, the CDR3 is TGTGCGCCTGGTTCCCTTCTAGCGGGAGGTCAGGACGGGGAGCTGTTTTTT.

This sequence joins TRBV18 and TRBJ2-3; no definite D call. This CDR3 is built from 15 residues. CDR1 is KGHSH, CDR2 LQKENI, per germline. V was cut by 0 bases and J by 1 base, with 8 bases left in between. CDR3 loop: CASSPPSIRTDTQYF. For the CDR3, the DNA is TGTGCCAGCTCACCACCCAGTATCCGCACAGATACGCAGTATTTT. Filled out from reference TRBV18 and TRBJ2-3, the complete variable domain reads NAGVMQNPRHLVRRRGQEARLRCSPMKGHSHVYWYRQLPEEGLKFMVYLQKENIIDESGMPKERFSAEFPKEGPSILRIQQVVRGDSAAYFCASSPPSIRTDTQYFGPGTRLTVL.

This clone was picked up a small number of times. The chain recombines TRBV6-2 or TRBV6-3 with TRBJ1-1; D unclear. This CDR3 has 14 residues. Germline-derived CDR1 and CDR2 are MNHEY and SVGEGT. Trimming stripped 7 bases from V and 0 bases from J, with 12 bases between. CDR3: CASTPNNMNTEAFF. CDR3 nucleotide sequence: TGTGCCAGCACCCCTAATAATATGAACACTGAAGCTTTCTTT.

The chain's CDR3 is CASSYRGSGGYTF. CDR3 sequence (DNA): TGTGCCAGCAGTTACAGGGGGTCAGGTGGCTACACCTTC. The rearrangement links TRBV6-5 to TRBJ1-2; tentative D call: TRBD1 (6 bases). The germline gives CDR1 MNHEY, CDR2 SVGAGI. CDR3 length equals 13 residues. V gave up 2 bases and J gave up 7 bases, with 11 bases separating them.

The V call is TRBV7-9, the J call TRBJ1-2; D not certain. The germline gives CDR1 SEHNR, CDR2 FQNEAQ (reference sequence). The germline V and J ends were trimmed by 0 bases and 8 bases, with 16 bases remaining between them. The CDR3 contains 15 residues. CDR3 loop: CASSLAGGQATGYTF. CDR3 nucleotides: TGTGCCAGCAGCTTAGCGGGCGGGCAGGCGACGGGCTACACCTTC.

This clone was seen more than once but under ten times. The CDR3 nucleotides are TGTGCCAGCAGCCCACAGATGCTTGCGGGTCAGCCCCAGCATTTT. Its protein product is CASSPQMLAGQPQHF. The chain links TRBV5-6 to TRBJ1-5; D gene unclear. Germline CDR1 and CDR2: SGHDT and YYEEEE. The germline V and J ends were trimmed by 4 bases and 6 bases, with 17 bases remaining between them. This CDR3 is built from 15 residues.

This chain connects TRBV28 to TRBJ1-5; D unresolved. Trimming removed 6 bases from V and 0 bases from J, with 18 bases in between. This CDR3 comprises 17 residues. Germline V gives CDR1 MDHEN, CDR2 SYDVKM. The CDR3 spells CASRERVSFISNQPQHF. As DNA, the CDR3 is TGTGCCAGCAGGGAACGGGTTTCGTTCATTAGCAATCAGCCCCAGCATTTT.